What follows are 21 T cell receptor beta chains derived from one specimen sequenced in a study of blood T cell repertoires in COVID-19. The data were produced by immunoSEQ multiplex PCR, yet TCRdb's version contains in-frame clones alone and is incomplete. The sample records roughly 520,000 clones, roughly 88% being singletons. The sample taken for sequencing was PBMCs or T cells enriched from blood (not recorded which). These receptors originate from a woman aged 40 to 50 who had recovered from COVID-19.

The chain employs TRBV4-3 and TRBJ2-3, with TRBD2 matching over 12 bases. Looked up from germline, CDR1 is LGHNA and CDR2 is YSLEER. This CDR3 is 15 amino acids long. The V segment lost 4 bases and the J segment 12 bases; nucleotides outside the gene matches: 11. The CDR3 protein is CASSPSPGLAGDQYF. The CDR3 DNA reads as TGCGCCAGCAGCCCATCACCGGGACTAGCGGGTGATCAGTATTTT.

The V call is TRBV19, the J call TRBJ1-5; the match to TRBD1 covers 9 bases. The length of the CDR3 is 19 residues. Germline V gives CDR1 LNHDA, CDR2 SQIVND (reference sequence). With 2 bases clipped from V and 0 bases from J, the junction kept 11 bases outside the gene matches. The CDR3 protein is CASSISGTGRPYSNQPQHF. CDR3 sequence (DNA): TGTGCCAGTAGTATATCCGGGACAGGGCGTCCTTATAGCAATCAGCCCCAGCATTTT. The full variable domain, with the rest looked up from reference TRBV19 and TRBJ1-5, is DGGITQSPKYLFRKEGQNVTLSCEQNLNHDAMYWYRQDPGQGLRLIYYSQIVNDFQKGDIAEGYSVSREKKESFPLTVTSAQKNPTAFYLCASSISGTGRPYSNQPQHFGDGTRLSIL.

The V and J genes are TRBV6-4 and TRBJ2-2; D remains ambiguous. Between the trimmed V and J ends, which lost 6 bases and 1 base, there was a span of 9 bases. This CDR3 has 14 amino acids. CDR1 is MRHNA, CDR2 SNTAGT, per germline. Written as DNA, the CDR3 is TGTGCCAGCAGACTCGAGGAGAACACCGGGGAGCTGTTTTTT. Its protein product is CASRLEENTGELFF.

The V call is TRBV7-9, the J call TRBJ2-7, with TRBD2 matching 9 bases. The ends lost 0 bases at V and 4 bases at J; junction bases unmatched: 4. The length of the CDR3 is 15 residues. The V gene's germline CDR1 is SEHNR and CDR2 FQNEAQ (reference sequence). The CDR3 region has the DNA TGTGCCAGCAGCTTAGCTAGCGGGAGTGGATACGAGCAGTACTTC. It translates to CASSLASGSGYEQYF.

This chain uses TRBV6-5 with TRBJ1-1; D is uncertain. Looked up from germline, CDR1 is MNHEY and CDR2 is SVGAGI. Trimming took 6 bases from V and 0 from J, leaving 8 bases between them. This CDR3 spans 13 amino acids. Here the CDR3 reads CASRLSMNTEAFF. The CDR3, as DNA: TGTGCCAGCAGGCTTAGTATGAACACTGAAGCTTTCTTT.

V usage is TRBV7-6 and J usage is TRBJ1-2; possible D gene TRBD1, 6 bases. This CDR3 is 17 amino acids long. Looked up from germline, CDR1 is SGHVS and CDR2 is FNYEAQ. Trimming left V 5 bases short and J 4 bases short, with 23 bases between. CDR3 loop: CASSPGPNRGAGYGYTF. For the CDR3, the DNA is TGTGCCAGCAGCCCTGGTCCCAATCGGGGGGCCGGCTATGGCTACACCTTC.

The chain has TRBV6-5 and TRBJ2-3, with 9 nucleotides matching TRBD1. The CDR3 totals 14 residues. The V gene's germline CDR1 is MNHEY and CDR2 SVGAGI. V shed 8 bases, J shed 4 bases, and the junction held 7 bases outside the gene matches. CDR3 protein: CASLGQGYADTQYF. The DNA for the CDR3 is TGTGCCAGCCTGGGACAGGGTTATGCAGATACGCAGTATTTT.

This clone was detected only once. The chain combines TRBV4-1 with TRBJ2-5, with D tentatively TRBD1 (5 bases). The CDR3 covers 15 residues. The germline gives CDR1 MGHRA, CDR2 YSYEKL. The germline V and J ends were trimmed by 4 bases and 1 base, with 13 bases remaining between them. The DNA for the CDR3 is TGCGCCAGCAGCCTTAGGAGAGACAGCCAAGAGACCCAGTACTTC. Its protein product is CASSLRRDSQETQYF.

This chain connects TRBV11-3 to TRBJ1-1, with D possibly matching TRBD1 (5 bases). Germline-derived CDR1 and CDR2 are SGHNT and YENEEA. The length of the CDR3 is 17 residues. V gave up 1 base and J gave up 1 base, with 16 bases separating them. The CDR3 DNA reads as TGTGCCAGCAGCTTAGGACCCGCAGGGTCGGGGAACACTGAAGCTTTCTTT. This encodes CASSLGPAGSGNTEAFF.

The V and J genes are TRBV4-2 and TRBJ1-2; no clear D gene. This CDR3 is 16 amino acids long. Germline values: CDR1 LGHNA, CDR2 YNFKEQ. V was cut by 4 bases and J by 3 bases, with 18 bases left in between. CDR3 loop: CASSRKLLDSHYGYTF. The CDR3 DNA sequence: TGTGCCAGCAGCCGCAAGTTGTTAGATTCCCACTATGGCTACACCTTC.

The rearrangement uses TRBV19 and TRBJ2-3; 7 positions match TRBD2. The CDR3 totals 13 residues. Losses at the gene ends were 7 bases for V and 6 bases for J; bases not matched to a gene: 7. Germline V lookup: CDR1 LNHDA, CDR2 SQIVND (reference sequence). The DNA for the CDR3 is TGTGCCAGTACAGAAACTAGCGTGGATACGCAGTATTTT. As protein: CASTETSVDTQYF.

The rearrangement uses TRBV30 and TRBJ2-1, with a possible D match to TRBD1 (6 bases). V lost 4 bases to trimming and J lost 4 bases, with 8 bases between them. Germline V gives CDR1 GTSNPN, CDR2 SVGIG (reference sequence). The CDR3 runs 12 residues. CDR3 amino acids: CAWTGAYNEQFF. CDR3 nucleotides: TGTGCCTGGACAGGGGCTTACAATGAGCAGTTCTTC. The full variable domain, completed using reference TRBV30 and TRBJ2-1, is SQTIHQWPATLVQPVGSPLSLECTVEGTSNPNLYWYRQAAGRGLQLLFYSVGIGQISSEVPQNLSASRPQDRQFILSSKKLLLSDSGFYLCAWTGAYNEQFFGPGTRLTVL.

To note about this clone: A junction boundary mismatches the germline segment, possibly from a read error. The J gene is TRBJ1-1, the V gene TRBV14; D remains ambiguous. This CDR3 spans 12 amino acids. CDR1 and CDR2 (germline): SGHDN, FVKESK. In nucleotides, the CDR3 is TGTGCCAGCAGCCAAGAGATAATGAAGCTTTCCTTT. Its translation: CASSQEIMKLSF.

The chain combines TRBV3-1 (or the pseudogene TRBV3-2) with TRBJ1-2, with D unresolved. The CDR3 runs to 14 residues. The germline V gene has CDR1 LGHDT and CDR2 YNNKEL (reference sequence). Trimming left V 4 bases short and J 3 bases short, with 12 bases between. The CDR3 DNA follows: TGTGCCAGCAGCCGGTACACCGCCGACTATGGCTACACCTTC. Translated: CASSRYTADYGYTF.

V and J are TRBV24-1 and TRBJ2-1; no clear D. The CDR3 spans 16 residues. Germline V CDR1 and CDR2: KGHDR, SFDVKD. V lost 3 bases to trimming and J lost 0 bases, with 11 bases between them. CDR3 loop: CATSDITSVSYNEQFF. CDR3 DNA sequence: TGTGCCACCAGTGATATCACAAGCGTCTCCTACAATGAGCAGTTCTTC.

Only a few counts were recorded for this clone. The chain is built from TRBV19 and TRBJ1-5; 7 positions agree with TRBD1. CDR1 LNHDA and CDR2 SQIVND come from the germline V gene (reference sequence). V lost 3 bases to trimming and J lost 9 bases; unmatched junction nucleotides: 11. The CDR3 is 15 amino acids. CDR3 residues: CASSMGQGVKRPQHF. DNA for the CDR3: TGTGCCAGTAGTATGGGGCAGGGGGTAAAGCGGCCCCAGCATTTT. Combining the CDR3 with reference TRBV19 and TRBJ1-5 gives the whole variable domain DGGITQSPKYLFRKEGQNVTLSCEQNLNHDAMYWYRQDPGQGLRLIYYSQIVNDFQKGDIAEGYSVSREKKESFPLTVTSAQKNPTAFYLCASSMGQGVKRPQHFGDGTRLSIL.

This clone was detected only once. The gene calls are TRBV5-1 and TRBJ2-5; a weak D match, TRBD1 (5 bases). This CDR3 contains 15 residues. The V gene lost 4 bases and the J gene lost 2 bases, with 15 bases spanning the gap. The germline gives CDR1 SGHRS, CDR2 YFSETQ. The CDR3 DNA is TGCGCCAGCAGCACAGGCAGCGATGGACAAGAGACCCAGTACTTC. This codes for CASSTGSDGQETQYF.

The chain couples TRBV19 to TRBJ1-2; TRBD1 matches at 7 bases. The germline V gene has CDR1 LNHDA and CDR2 SQIVND (reference sequence). J lost 0 bases, V lost 5 bases, and 6 bases had no gene match. This CDR3 contains 15 residues. The CDR3 sequence is CASSETDRANYGYTF. The CDR3 DNA follows: TGTGCCAGTAGTGAGACAGACAGGGCTAACTATGGCTACACCTTC.

CDR3 bases: TGTGCCTGGACAGGTCCCGGTGTTGGAGCTTTCTTT. Amino acids: CAWTGPGVGAFF. The chain recombines TRBV30 with TRBJ1-1, with no clear D. The CDR3 has 12 amino acids. The V and J ends lost 4 bases and 10 bases respectively, with 16 bases between them. The germline CDR1 and CDR2 sequences are GTSNPN and SVGIG (reference sequence).

The rearrangement joins TRBV10-1 to TRBJ2-2, with TRBD2 matching over 8 bases. CDR3 length: 15 amino acids. V lost 2 bases and J lost 9; bases outside the gene matches: 8. Germline V CDR1 and CDR2: WNHNN, SYGVQD (reference sequence). CDR3 DNA sequence: TGCGCCAGCAGTGAGGAGGCGGGGGGATATCGGGAGCTGTTTTTT. Its protein is CASSEEAGGYRELFF.

The genes are TRBV6-2 or TRBV6-3 and TRBJ2-7; 8 bases match TRBD2. CDR3 length: 15 amino acids. The V gene's germline CDR1 is MNHEY and CDR2 SVGEGT. Germline trimming cut 6 bases from V and 3 bases from J; bases unmatched to any gene: 10. CDR3 coding DNA: TGTGCCAGCAGCTTCGGGGCTAGCGGGTACTACGAGCAGTACTTC. Translated, it gives CASSFGASGYYEQYF.